This TCR beta chain was sequenced for a study of identical twins. Germline lookup yields CDR1 SGHRS and CDR2 YFSETQ. Trimming removed 1 base from V and 5 bases from J, with 9 bases in between. The CDR3 is 13 amino acids. Unique molecular identifiers were present on the cDNA, and a universal primer site came from template switching. From the 5' RACE reads, TCRdb called clonotypes with MiXCR, one entry per CDR3 protein. The sample yields 450,000 to 650,000 distinct CDR3 sequences, roughly 15% seen once. Regarding the study as a whole: The abundant beta clonotypes from cord blood had fewer insertions, and memory repertoires had none of this.

This clonotype was detected only once. What it recognizes is unknown. This sample was also put to use in a study of yellow fever vaccine responses in identical twins.

The specimen sequenced was CD4+ T cells sorted from blood. V and J are TRBV5-1 and TRBJ2-5; TRBD2 is a possible D gene (5 bases). This receptor was identified in a woman between 18 and 30 years old in good health. CDR3 loop: CASSLSGFETQYF. Here the CDR3 DNA reads TGCGCCAGCAGCTTGTCGGGGTTTGAGACCCAGTACTTC.